This T cell receptor beta chain was recovered during a study of cytomegalovirus exposure and HLA in healthy donors. Study outcomes and limitations: Many donors shared some public TCRs, even though most TCR sequences were rare. According to an earlier analysis, most TCR beta V segments yielded productive rearrangements about 87% or about 30% of the time. Compared with the approximately 680-donor mean, an Asian-associated ancestry cluster reportedly had fewer N-insertions, according to a later analysis. A later analysis linked a missense variant in DCLRE1C to the trimming of TCR beta V and J genes.

The PCR employed 60 Vbeta primers together with 13 Jbeta primers. Method: immunoSEQ multiplex PCR; TCRdb's copy keeps in-frame clones and lacks some. The sample consists of approximately 110,000 clones, 76% of them appearing once. Losses at the gene ends were 3 bases for V and 3 bases for J; bases not matched to a gene: 5. In germline, CDR1 is SGDLS, CDR2 YYNGEE. This CDR3 has 15 amino acids. With regard to this clone: Its target is unknown.

V usage is TRBV9 and J usage is TRBJ2-2; 7 bases line up with TRBD1. The sequenced sample consisted of PBMCs. The receptor was derived from a man in his forties or fifties in good health and CMV-seronegative. As DNA, the CDR3 is TGTGCCAGCAGCGCCCGGGACAGAGACACCGGGGAGCTGTTTTTT. Residues: CASSARDRDTGELFF.